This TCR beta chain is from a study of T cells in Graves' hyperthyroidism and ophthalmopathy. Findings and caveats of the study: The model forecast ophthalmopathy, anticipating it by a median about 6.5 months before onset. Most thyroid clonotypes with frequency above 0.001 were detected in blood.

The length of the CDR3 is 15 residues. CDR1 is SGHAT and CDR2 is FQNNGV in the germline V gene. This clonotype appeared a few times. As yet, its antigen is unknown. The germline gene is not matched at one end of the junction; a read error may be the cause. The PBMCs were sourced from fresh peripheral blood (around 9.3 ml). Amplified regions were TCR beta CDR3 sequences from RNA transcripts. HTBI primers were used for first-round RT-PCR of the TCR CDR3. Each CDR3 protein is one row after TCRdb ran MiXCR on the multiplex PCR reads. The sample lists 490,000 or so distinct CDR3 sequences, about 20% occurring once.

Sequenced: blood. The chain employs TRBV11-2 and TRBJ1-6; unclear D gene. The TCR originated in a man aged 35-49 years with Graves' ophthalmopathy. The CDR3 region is CASSLSWSFNSPLHF. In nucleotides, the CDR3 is TGTGCCAGCAGCTTATCGTGGTCCTTTAATTCACCCCTCCACTTT.